One and the same sample provided the 14 T cell receptor beta chains below, sequenced in a study of early T cells in non-severe SARS-CoV-2 infection. TCRdb used MiXCR to reprocess the 5' RACE reads, holding one entry per CDR3 protein. The sample holds approximately 120,000 distinct CDR3 sequences, approximately 15% seen once. Sequencing was done on a sample of whole blood. These receptors were collected from an adult who was a healthcare worker with PCR-confirmed SARS-CoV-2 infection or an uninfected control (not recorded which).

This clonotype was seen only a few times. The J gene is TRBJ2-1, the V gene TRBV7-6; 8 nucleotides match TRBD2. Germline V gene lookup returns CDR1 SGHVS and CDR2 FNYEAQ. After removal of 2 bases from V and 10 bases from J, the junction contained 4 bases not matched to a gene. The CDR3 runs 13 residues. CDR3 DNA sequence: TGTGCCAGCAGCTTAAGTAAGCGGGGGGAGCAGTTCTTC. This encodes CASSLSKRGEQFF.

V is TRBV20-1 and J is TRBJ1-2, with 10 bases lining up with TRBD1. The V and J ends lost 4 bases and 6 bases, in that order; junction bases with no gene match: 8. Germline V CDR1 and CDR2: DFQATT, SNEGSKA (reference sequence). There are 14 residues in the CDR3. The DNA for the CDR3 is TGCAGTGCTACCTTTGACAGGGGGCTGGATGGCTACACCTTC. It is translated as CSATFDRGLDGYTF.

The CDR3 region is CASSLIAGAHNSPLHF. The CDR3 DNA is TGCGCCAGCAGCTTGATCGCCGGGGCGCATAATTCACCCCTCCACTTT. This chain connects TRBV5-1 to TRBJ1-6, with a weak D call TRBD1 (5 bases). V lost 1 base and J lost 5, with 13 bases in between. The germline V gene has CDR1 SGHRS and CDR2 YFSETQ. This CDR3 comprises 16 residues. Full variable domain (missing parts from reference TRBV5-1 and TRBJ1-6): KAGVTQTPRYLIKTRGQQVTLSCSPISGHRSVSWYQQTPGQGLQFLFEYFSETQRNKGNFPGRFSGRQFSNSRSEMNVSTLELGDSALYLCASSLIAGAHNSPLHFGNGTRLTVT.

This rearrangement joins TRBV7-9 to TRBJ2-7; D perhaps matches TRBD2 (5 bases). The germline gives CDR1 SEHNR, CDR2 FQNEAQ (reference sequence). This CDR3 contains 15 residues. Between the trimmed V and J ends, which lost 4 bases and 3 bases, there was a span of 16 bases. CDR3 sequence reads: CASSSDWSRDYEQYF. DNA of the CDR3: TGTGCCAGCAGCTCCGATTGGTCCCGGGACTACGAGCAGTACTTC.

The rearrangement links TRBV18 to TRBJ2-3; TRBD1 is a possible D gene (5 bases). Germline V gene lookup returns CDR1 KGHSH and CDR2 LQKENI. The ends were cut back, 4 bases at V and 6 bases at J, with 17 bases in the middle. CDR3 length equals 15 residues. This chain's CDR3 is CASSRNPGKSDTQYF. Written as DNA, the CDR3 is TGTGCCAGCTCACGTAATCCAGGGAAATCTGATACGCAGTATTTT.

The genes are TRBV9 and TRBJ1-3; D is unclear. The germline gives CDR1 SGDLS, CDR2 YYNGEE. Trimming shortened V by 0 bases and J by 4 bases, and 8 bases separated the two germline ends. CDR3 length: 14 amino acids. The CDR3 spells CASSVDRMGNTIYF. As DNA, the CDR3 is TGTGCCAGCAGCGTAGACCGTATGGGAAACACCATATATTTT.

V usage is TRBV7-9 and J usage is TRBJ1-2; 7 bases agree with TRBD1. The CDR3 is 15 residues long. V lost 3 bases and J lost 8; bases outside the gene matches: 12. Germline loops: CDR1 SEHNR, CDR2 FQNEAQ (reference sequence). CDR3 residues: CASSLGLGQENGYTF. CDR3 in DNA: TGTGCCAGCAGCTTGGGGCTTGGACAGGAGAACGGCTACACCTTC.

V gene TRBV29-1 combines with J gene TRBJ2-3, with D unclear. CDR3 length equals 13 residues. Trimming cost V 3 bases and J 3 bases, with 10 bases left between them. Germline V gene lookup returns CDR1 SQVTM and CDR2 ANQGSEA. The CDR3 sequence: CSVEVYETDTQYF. In DNA form, the CDR3 reads TGCAGCGTTGAGGTCTATGAAACAGATACGCAGTATTTT.

This clonotype occurred a few times. This chain joins TRBV7-2 and TRBJ2-5; TRBD1 aligns across 8 bases. Losses at the gene ends were 5 bases for V and 5 bases for J; bases not matched to a gene: 4. The CDR3 covers 13 residues. CDR1 and CDR2 (germline): SGHTA, FQGNSA. The CDR3 sequence: CASSRGQAETQYF. The CDR3, as DNA: TGTGCCAGCAGCCGGGGACAGGCTGAGACCCAGTACTTC.

This sequence joins TRBV6-1 and TRBJ1-1; no firm D call. Between the trimmed V and J ends, which lost 0 bases and 5 bases, there was a span of 16 bases. Germline V CDR1 and CDR2: MNHNS, SASEGT. The CDR3 spans 16 residues. This CDR3 is CASSEARRIGLTEAFF. DNA for the CDR3: TGTGCCAGCAGTGAAGCGAGACGGATAGGGTTGACTGAAGCTTTCTTT.

The chain combines TRBV30 with TRBJ2-4, with D hard to call. Trimming took 0 bases from V and 0 from J, leaving 6 bases between them. Germline CDR1 and CDR2: GTSNPN and SVGIG (reference sequence). The CDR3 sequence is 14 residues long. CDR3: CAWSVGLAKNIQYF. For the CDR3, the DNA is TGTGCCTGGAGTGTAGGTTTAGCCAAAAACATTCAGTACTTC.

The table lists this clonotype with a few counts. The gene calls are TRBV6-1 and TRBJ2-2; 9 bases are a match to TRBD1. The CDR3 sequence is 12 residues long. The germline CDR1 and CDR2 sequences are MNHNS and SASEGT. The ends lost 8 bases at V and 5 bases at J; junction bases unmatched: 0. The CDR3 bases are TGTGCCAGCGGACAGGGGACCGGGGAGCTGTTTTTT. This encodes CASGQGTGELFF.

In its sample, this clonotype was seen a few times. CDR3: CSALPLTSTANQPQHF. CDR3 DNA sequence: TGCAGTGCCCTTCCGTTGACGAGCACAGCAAATCAGCCCCAGCATTTT. This chain uses TRBV20-1 with TRBJ1-5; D is unclear. Germline CDR1 and CDR2: DFQATT and SNEGSKA (reference sequence). CDR3 length: 16 amino acids. Trimming shortened V by 6 bases and J by 4 bases, and 22 bases separated the two germline ends.

The gene calls are TRBV4-2 and TRBJ1-2; the match to TRBD1 covers 8 bases. The CDR3 sequence is 15 residues long. Germline lookup yields CDR1 LGHNA and CDR2 YNFKEQ. The ends lost 1 base at V and 2 bases at J; junction bases unmatched: 3. This CDR3 reads CASSQGTGWNYGYTF. For the CDR3, the DNA is TGTGCCAGCAGCCAAGGGACAGGGTGGAACTATGGCTACACCTTC.